Following are 19 T cell receptor beta chains from one sample sequenced in a study of neurological immune-mediated disorders. TCRdb re-called the 5' RACE reads with MiXCR, one entry per CDR3 protein. The table shows 67,000 or so distinct CDR3 sequences, with around 13% occurring only once. As to time point: longitudinal time-point 1 (baseline). The sample taken for sequencing was PBMCs. The source is a female donor with HTLV-1-associated myelopathy (HAM/TSP).

This clonotype was counted many times. The chain has TRBV2 and TRBJ2-2, with D maybe TRBD1 (6 bases). Trimming left V 3 bases short and J 3 bases short, with 8 bases between. Per the germline V gene, CDR1 is SNHLY and CDR2 is FYNNEI. The CDR3 extends over 14 amino acids. CDR3 residues: CASSDQGYTGELFF. The DNA of the CDR3 is TGTGCCAGCAGTGATCAGGGGTACACCGGGGAGCTGTTTTTT.

This clonotype came up many times. The gene calls are TRBV4-2 and TRBJ1-1; 8 positions agree with TRBD1. The junction had 1 base not matched to a gene; V was cut back by 1 base and J by 3 bases. The CDR3 sequence is 14 residues long. Looked up from germline, CDR1 is LGHNA and CDR2 is YNFKEQ. This CDR3 reads CASSQGDRHTEAFF. CDR3 coding DNA: TGTGCCAGCAGCCAAGGGGACAGGCACACTGAAGCTTTCTTT.

This clonotype showed up just a few times. The rearrangement links TRBV20-1 to TRBJ2-5, with 11 bases aligning to TRBD2. CDR1 is DFQATT, CDR2 SNEGSKA, per germline (reference sequence). With V trimmed by 4 bases and J by 5 bases, 9 bases remained unmatched. The CDR3 runs to 15 residues. The CDR3 DNA reads TGCAGTGCTACACTAGCGGGGGCCTTATCTGAGACCCAGTACTTC. This translates into CSATLAGALSETQYF.

This clonotype was recorded many times. This CDR3 reads CSVEGRMNTGELFF. The CDR3 DNA is TGCAGCGTTGAGGGACGGATGAACACCGGGGAGCTGTTTTTT. The V call is TRBV29-1, the J call TRBJ2-2; the D call may be TRBD1 or TRBD2 (5 bases each). CDR3 size: 14 residues. V shed 3 bases and J shed 1 base, with 9 bases lying between them. CDR1 is SQVTM and CDR2 is ANQGSEA in the germline V gene.

This clonotype was recorded many times. The V and J genes are TRBV29-1 and TRBJ2-6; D is possibly TRBD1 or TRBD2 (5 bases each). V was clipped by 4 bases and J by 3 bases, with 7 bases between them. CDR1 is SQVTM and CDR2 is ANQGSEA in the germline V gene. The CDR3 is made up of 13 amino acids. The CDR3 spells CSVGDGGANVLTF. The DNA for the CDR3 is TGCAGCGTTGGGGACGGTGGGGCCAACGTCCTGACTTTC. The whole variable domain, remainder taken from reference TRBV29-1 and TRBJ2-6, is SAVISQKPSRDICQRGTSLTIQCQVDSQVTMMFWYRQQPGQSLTLIATANQGSEATYESGFVIDKFPISRPNLTFSTLTVSNMSPEDSSIYLCSVGDGGANVLTFGAGSRLTVL.

The sample holds many counts of this clonotype. V gene TRBV5-1 combines with J gene TRBJ2-1; 7 bases align to TRBD2. The CDR3 spans 15 residues. Germline V CDR1 and CDR2: SGHRS, YFSETQ. With V trimmed by 2 bases and J by 3 bases, 5 bases remained unmatched. The CDR3 coding sequence is TGCGCCAGCAGCTTAGCGGGGTCGGTCTACAATGAGCAGTTCTTC. Its translation: CASSLAGSVYNEQFF. Full variable domain (missing parts from reference TRBV5-1 and TRBJ2-1): KAGVTQTPRYLIKTRGQQVTLSCSPISGHRSVSWYQQTPGQGLQFLFEYFSETQRNKGNFPGRFSGRQFSNSRSEMNVSTLELGDSALYLCASSLAGSVYNEQFFGPGTRLTVL.

The table lists this clonotype with many counts. V gene TRBV18 combines with J gene TRBJ1-1; D is undetermined. Trimming cost V 3 bases and J 1 base, with 6 bases left between them. Germline V gives CDR1 KGHSH, CDR2 LQKENI. The CDR3 spans 13 residues. The CDR3 bases are TGTGCCAGCTCACCGGACGGGAACACTGAAGCTTTCTTT. This encodes CASSPDGNTEAFF.

About this clonotype itself: This may be a read error, as it is one base from a much larger clone. The chain couples TRBV4-2 to TRBJ2-1; TRBD2 aligns across 12 bases. In germline, CDR1 is LGHNA, CDR2 YNFKEQ. Trimming removed 2 bases from V and 5 bases from J; junction bases left unmatched: 10. CDR3 length: 18 residues. Written as DNA, the CDR3 is TGTGCCAGCAGCCAATATCCGACTAGCGGGGGCCTGAACAATGAGCAGTTCTTC. Its protein product is CASSQYPTSGGLNNEQFF.

The chain employs TRBV12-3 or TRBV12-4 and TRBJ2-3; 7 nucleotides match TRBD1. V was pared by 6 bases and J by 8 bases, with 17 bases of the junction left unmatched. There are 16 residues in the CDR3. The CDR3 protein is CASSNPSRTGVITQYF. CDR3 coding DNA: TGTGCCAGCAGCAACCCCTCTCGGACAGGCGTAATTACGCAGTATTTT.

This clonotype came up many times. This chain links TRBV27 with TRBJ2-5; D might be TRBD1 or TRBD2, each matching 6 bases. There are 16 residues in the CDR3. Germline V gives CDR1 MNHEY, CDR2 SMNVEV (reference sequence). Trimming took 7 bases from V and 7 from J, leaving 25 bases between them. CDR3 in amino acids: CASTPSGAPSIRTQYF. In DNA form, the CDR3 reads TGTGCCAGCACGCCATCGGGGGCGCCAAGCATTCGGACCCAGTACTTC.

This clonotype was detected many times. This chain joins TRBV20-1 and TRBJ2-7; 9 bases map to TRBD2. Germline V gene lookup returns CDR1 DFQATT and CDR2 SNEGSKA (reference sequence). With V trimmed by 3 bases and J by 7 bases, 13 bases remained unmatched. The CDR3 contains 15 residues. CDR3 DNA sequence: TGCAGTGCTAGTTCCCTGGGACTAGCCGTCGGAGAGCAGTACTTC. It codes for CSASSLGLAVGEQYF.

In its sample, this clonotype was seen many times. The chain is built from TRBV27 and TRBJ2-2; possibly TRBD1 for D (5 bases). Germline CDR1 reads MNHEY; CDR2 reads SMNVEV (reference sequence). The CDR3 spans 17 residues. Deletions cut 9 bases from V and 4 bases from J, with 24 bases between. The CDR3 DNA sequence: TGTGCCAGTCGTTCCCGAAGAAGGGGAACGGGCACCGGGGAGCTGTTTTTT. This sequence encodes CASRSRRRGTGTGELFF.

This clonotype was seen many times. V is TRBV7-8 and J is TRBJ2-3, with D possibly being TRBD2 (6 bases). This CDR3 has 15 residues. Trimming left V 3 bases short and J 1 base short, with 11 bases between. Germline V lookup: CDR1 SGHVS, CDR2 FQNEAQ. The CDR3 DNA reads as TGTGCCAGCAGCTTGGCGGGGCCACGCACAGATACGCAGTATTTT. Its translation: CASSLAGPRTDTQYF.

By share, this clonotype counts as medium-sized. The chain joins TRBV6-5 to TRBJ2-7; TRBD1 matches 7 bases. The length of the CDR3 is 15 residues. V gave up 6 bases and J gave up 4 bases; unmatched junction bases: 12. The germline V gene has CDR1 MNHEY and CDR2 SVGAGI. As DNA, the CDR3 is TGTGCCAGCAGCCGGGAAGGGACAGCCAGATACGAGCAGTACTTC. Amino acid sequence: CASSREGTARYEQYF.

This clonotype was recorded many times. V is TRBV10-3 and J is TRBJ1-6, with no clear D. Germline assignment: CDR1 ENHRY and CDR2 SYGVKD. This CDR3 has 12 amino acids. The V and J ends lost 7 bases and 7 bases respectively, with 8 bases between them. The CDR3 here is CAIKGANSPLHF. The CDR3 DNA reads TGTGCCATCAAGGGAGCGAATTCACCCCTCCACTTT.

The chain has TRBV7-2 and TRBJ2-3; the D is unclear. This CDR3 region has 14 residues. Germline-derived CDR1 and CDR2 are SGHTA and FQGNSA. Deletions cut 1 base from V and 4 bases from J, with 9 bases between. The CDR3 protein is CASSLVGRADTQYF. The DNA for the CDR3 is TGTGCCAGCAGCTTAGTCGGGCGCGCAGATACGCAGTATTTT.

This clonotype was seen ten or more times. The rearrangement joins TRBV10-3 to TRBJ2-3; TRBD2 matches 14 bases. The trim removed 6 bases at V and 4 bases at J, leaving 3 bases unmatched. The CDR3 runs 15 residues. CDR1 ENHRY and CDR2 SYGVKD come from the germline V gene. CDR3 coding DNA: TGTGCCATCAGGGGACTAGCGGGGGCCGCAGATACGCAGTATTTT. Translating it yields CAIRGLAGAADTQYF.

This clonotype showed up many times. This chain links TRBV12-3 or TRBV12-4 with TRBJ1-4; D remains unclear. V dropped 3 bases and J dropped 0 bases, with 8 bases sitting between them. This CDR3 region has 15 residues. The chain's CDR3 is CASSFGQTTNEKLFF. The DNA for the CDR3 is TGTGCCAGCAGTTTTGGTCAGACAACTAATGAAAAACTGTTTTTT.

This clonotype was detected ten times or more. The chain is built from TRBV6-5 and TRBJ1-2, with 7 bases matching TRBD1. Trimming took 6 bases from V and 8 from J; bases not matched to a gene: 6. From germline, CDR1 is MNHEY and CDR2 SVGAGI. CDR3 length: 12 amino acids. CDR3 bases: TGTGCCAGCAGCCTGACAGGGTTGGGCTACACCTTC. Its protein is CASSLTGLGYTF.